These 25 T cell receptor beta chains share one sample of origin, sequenced in a study of shared clonotypes between healthy human individuals. Here immunoSEQ multiplex PCR was the method, and the copy in TCRdb shows in-frame clones only, minus some. This table holds approximately 2.1 million clones, approximately 95% found once. Input material: naive CD4+ T cells from PBMCs. Subset described: CD45RA+ positively selected. The receptors stem from a man younger than 30 in good health. Some clones in this sample may be carry-over from other donors' samples.

The chain joins TRBV19 to TRBJ1-1; possible D gene TRBD1, 6 bases. Trimming stripped 5 bases from V and 4 bases from J, with 17 bases between. The CDR3 is made up of 15 amino acids. Germline CDR1 reads LNHDA; CDR2 reads SQIVND (reference sequence). Here the CDR3 DNA reads TGTGCCAGTAGTGTCGTCAGGGGAAGTGGCACTGAAGCTTTCTTT. Translation gives CASSVVRGSGTEAFF.

The J gene is TRBJ2-5, the V gene TRBV30; 15 positions match TRBD2. Matching the DNA end better, TRBJ2-7 makes the J call doubtful. The CDR3 consists of 17 residues. CDR1 GTSNPN and CDR2 SVGIG come from the germline V gene (reference sequence). The CDR3 is CAWAGLAGGTGAYEQYF. CDR3 coding DNA: TGTGCCTGGGCCGGACTAGCGGGAGGGACAGGAGCCTACGAGCAGTACTTC.

The genes are TRBV18 and TRBJ1-3; D not certain. Germline V gives CDR1 KGHSH, CDR2 LQKENI. The CDR3 runs 14 residues. Deletions cut 6 bases from V and 0 bases from J, with 9 bases between. CDR3 residues: CASSAASSGNTIYF. CDR3 nucleotide sequence: TGTGCCAGCTCCGCCGCCTCCTCTGGAAACACCATATATTTT.

The J gene is TRBJ2-7, the V gene TRBV18, with D possibly matching TRBD2 (6 bases). Germline values: CDR1 KGHSH, CDR2 LQKENI. Trimming left V 2 bases short and J 2 bases short, with 10 bases between. This CDR3 has 14 residues. The CDR3 sequence: CASSPAGTPYEQYF. The CDR3 DNA follows: TGTGCCAGCTCACCAGCGGGGACCCCCTACGAGCAGTACTTC.

The chain has TRBV28 and TRBJ2-2; D is possibly TRBD1 (6 bases). Germline lookup yields CDR1 MDHEN and CDR2 SYDVKM. The CDR3 has 16 residues. The V end was cut by 1 base, the J end by 6 bases, with 15 bases between. DNA for the CDR3: TGTGCCAGCAGTTTATTCCCAGGGGCTAATGCCGGGGAGCTGTTTTTT. This translates into CASSLFPGANAGELFF.

The genes are TRBV30 and TRBJ2-1; weak D call: TRBD1 (5 bases). Per the germline V gene, CDR1 is GTSNPN and CDR2 is SVGIG (reference sequence). CDR3 length: 13 residues. Trimming stripped 4 bases from V and 6 bases from J, with 13 bases between. DNA of the CDR3: TGTGCCTGGAACTACGTCCAGGGCAATGAGCAGTTCTTC. This encodes CAWNYVQGNEQFF.

J is TRBJ2-4 and V is TRBV4-1; D is possibly TRBD1 (6 bases). The CDR3 is 15 amino acids. Per germline, CDR1 MGHRA and CDR2 YSYEKL. Trimming stripped 4 bases from V and 0 bases from J, with 10 bases between. As DNA, the CDR3 is TGCGCCAGCAGCCGGACAGCTCTAGCCAAAAACATTCAGTACTTC. Its protein is CASSRTALAKNIQYF.

The genes are TRBV9 and TRBJ1-4; D remains unclear. The CDR3 spans 14 residues. Trimming removed 0 bases at V and 0 bases at J, with 3 bases between. Germline V lookup: CDR1 SGDLS, CDR2 YYNGEE. CDR3 DNA: TGTGCCAGCAGCGTAGTTGCAACTAATGAAAAACTGTTTTTT. It codes for CASSVVATNEKLFF.

This clone was recorded only once. This rearrangement joins TRBV6-5 to TRBJ1-6, with D hard to call. Per germline, CDR1 MNHEY and CDR2 SVGAGI. CDR3 length equals 15 residues. Trimming removed 0 bases at V and 5 bases at J, with 8 bases between. The CDR3 protein is CASSYSNWDNSPLHF. The CDR3 bases are TGTGCCAGCAGTTACTCTAACTGGGATAATTCACCCCTCCACTTT.

This chain joins TRBV5-1 and TRBJ2-1, with D unclear. V lost 0 bases, J lost 9 bases, and 10 bases lay in between. CDR3 length equals 13 residues. In germline, CDR1 is SGHRS, CDR2 YFSETQ. The CDR3 DNA sequence: TGCGCCAGCAGCTTGGAGCTGGTCACTGAGCAGTTCTTC. Amino acids: CASSLELVTEQFF.

For the CDR3, the DNA is TGTGCCAGCAGTTTGACAGAGGGGCGGGAGACCCAGTACTTC. Its translation: CASSLTEGRETQYF. This rearrangement joins TRBV27 to TRBJ2-5, with D tentatively TRBD1 or TRBD2 (5 bases each). Trimming left V 3 bases short and J 5 bases short, with 13 bases between. The CDR3 is 14 residues long. Germline CDR1 reads MNHEY; CDR2 reads SMNVEV (reference sequence).

The chain links TRBV5-1 to TRBJ2-7; D might be TRBD2 (5 bases). The germline V gene encodes CDR1 SGHRS and CDR2 YFSETQ. V lost 6 bases and J 4 bases, leaving 17 bases between the germline ends. This CDR3 region has 14 residues. The CDR3, as DNA: TGCGCCAGCACTATTCCGGGGAGTAATTACGAGCAGTACTTC. It specifies CASTIPGSNYEQYF. The complete variable domain, with remaining parts taken from reference TRBV5-1 and TRBJ2-7, reads KAGVTQTPRYLIKTRGQQVTLSCSPISGHRSVSWYQQTPGQGLQFLFEYFSETQRNKGNFPGRFSGRQFSNSRSEMNVSTLELGDSALYLCASTIPGSNYEQYFGPGTRLTVT.

The V gene is TRBV27, the J gene TRBJ2-3, with 11 bases lining up with TRBD2. With 3 bases clipped from V and 1 base from J, the junction kept 3 bases outside the gene matches. The length of the CDR3 is 16 residues. Germline values: CDR1 MNHEY, CDR2 SMNVEV (reference sequence). The CDR3 sequence: CASSFGSGRGTDTQYF. CDR3 bases: TGTGCCAGCAGTTTCGGTAGCGGGAGGGGCACAGATACGCAGTATTTT.

The chain recombines TRBV18 with TRBJ2-7, with D uncertain. CDR1 KGHSH and CDR2 LQKENI come from the germline V gene. The CDR3 length is 14 residues. V gave up 2 bases and J gave up 5 bases, with 13 bases separating them. This chain's CDR3 is CASSPEIRAHEQYF. CDR3 DNA sequence: TGTGCCAGCTCACCAGAGATTCGGGCACACGAGCAGTACTTC.

The chain couples TRBV7-8 to TRBJ2-3, with 7 nucleotides matching TRBD2. Germline values: CDR1 SGHVS, CDR2 FQNEAQ. CDR3 length: 13 amino acids. V lost 1 base to trimming and J lost 9 bases; unmatched junction nucleotides: 4. The CDR3 region is CASSLGRRETQYF. The CDR3 DNA is TGTGCCAGCAGCTTAGGGCGGCGGGAGACGCAGTATTTT. The variable domain in full, completed from reference TRBV7-8 and TRBJ2-3, reads GAGVSQSPRYKVAKRGQDVALRCDPISGHVSLFWYQQALGQGPEFLTYFQNEAQLDKSGLPSDRFFAERPEGSVSTLKIQRTQQEDSAVYLCASSLGRRETQYFGPGTRLTVL.

The chain employs TRBV19 and TRBJ2-7; D is unclear. This CDR3 has 14 amino acids. Trimming removed 5 bases from V and 0 bases from J, with 11 bases in between. Germline CDR1 reads LNHDA; CDR2 reads SQIVND (reference sequence). The CDR3: CASSAPESSYEQYF. CDR3 coding DNA: TGTGCCAGTAGTGCGCCCGAAAGCTCCTACGAGCAGTACTTC.

The rearrangement joins TRBV15 to TRBJ1-2, with 7 bases lining up with TRBD1. This CDR3 comprises 13 residues. Germline CDR1 is LNHNV and CDR2 is YYDKDF (reference sequence). Trimming cost V 4 bases and J 4 bases; bases outside gene matches: 3. CDR3 sequence (DNA): TGTGCCACCAGCATTGGGACAGTCTATGGCTACACCTTC. It translates to CATSIGTVYGYTF.

A single count supports this clone. The chain carries TRBV11-2 and TRBJ2-2; the D gene is possibly TRBD2 (5 bases). The CDR3 consists of 15 residues. Germline V gene sequence: CDR1 SGHAT, CDR2 FQNNGV. V dropped 5 bases and J dropped 3 bases, with 13 bases sitting between them. The CDR3 region is CASSGKGVHTGELFF. The DNA of the CDR3 is TGTGCCAGCAGCGGAAAGGGAGTACACACCGGGGAGCTGTTTTTT. Based on the CDR3 plus reference TRBV11-2 and TRBJ2-2, the full variable domain is EAGVAQSPRYKIIEKRQSVAFWCNPISGHATLYWYQQILGQGPKLLIQFQNNGVVDDSQLPKDRFSAERLKGVDSTLKIQPAKLEDSAVYLCASSGKGVHTGELFFGEGSRLTVL.

CDR3 sequence reads: CSVPVGDTEAFF. The CDR3 nucleotides are TGCAGCGTCCCCGTTGGGGACACTGAAGCTTTCTTT. The chain recombines TRBV29-1 with TRBJ1-1, with D unclear. In germline, CDR1 is SQVTM, CDR2 ANQGSEA. CDR3 length: 12 amino acids. V shed 6 bases and J shed 3 bases, with 11 bases lying between them.

A word on this clone: Relative to the germline gene, one junction end is altered; a read error may explain this. V is TRBV11-2 and J is TRBJ2-3; D not resolved. Looked up from germline, CDR1 is SGHAT and CDR2 is FQNNGV. The CDR3 is made up of 12 amino acids. The CDR3 reads CASGLVTDTQYF. Written as DNA, the CDR3 is TGTGCCAGCGGCTTGGTGACAGATACGCAGTATTTT.

J is TRBJ2-1 and V is TRBV29-1, with D possibly TRBD2 on 5 matching bases. Deletions cut 7 bases from V and 9 bases from J, with 16 bases between. The germline CDR1 and CDR2 sequences are SQVTM and ANQGSEA. The CDR3 length is 12 residues. Written as DNA, the CDR3 is TGCAGCGGGCGGTGGGGAGCTACTGAGCAGTTCTTC. It codes for CSGRWGATEQFF.

The chain carries TRBV7-2 and TRBJ2-7, with a weak D call TRBD1 (5 bases). Per germline, CDR1 SGHTA and CDR2 FQGNSA. V lost 0 bases to trimming and J lost 6 bases, with 9 bases between them. The CDR3 totals 13 residues. CDR3 sequence reads: CASSLAQGSEQYF. The CDR3 bases are TGTGCCAGCAGCTTAGCTCAGGGTAGCGAGCAGTACTTC.

The chain couples TRBV5-1 to TRBJ1-1; a possible D gene is TRBD1 (6 bases). There are 16 residues in the CDR3. Germline CDR1 and CDR2: SGHRS and YFSETQ. V lost 0 bases to trimming and J lost 1 base, with 13 bases between them. CDR3 protein: CASSLAVYRANTEAFF. CDR3 nucleotide sequence: TGCGCCAGCAGCTTGGCCGTCTACAGGGCGAACACTGAAGCTTTCTTT.

The chain links TRBV4-1 to TRBJ1-6; weak D call: TRBD1 (5 bases). The CDR3 loop spans 16 amino acids. V was pared by 2 bases and J by 6 bases, with 14 bases between. Per germline, CDR1 MGHRA and CDR2 YSYEKL. The CDR3 spells CASSQPGRGPNSPLHF. In DNA form, the CDR3 reads TGCGCCAGCAGCCAACCGGGCCGGGGCCCTAATTCACCCCTCCACTTT.

Comment on this clone: The sample has other DNA sequences that encode this CDR3 too. The V and J genes are TRBV5-1 and TRBJ2-3; D gene unclear. The CDR3 totals 14 residues. The V gene lost 0 bases and the J gene lost 2 bases, with 7 bases spanning the gap. From germline, CDR1 is SGHRS and CDR2 YFSETQ. The CDR3, as DNA: TGCGCCAGCAGCTTGGCCAGGTCCACAGATACGCAGTATTTT. Its protein product is CASSLARSTDTQYF.